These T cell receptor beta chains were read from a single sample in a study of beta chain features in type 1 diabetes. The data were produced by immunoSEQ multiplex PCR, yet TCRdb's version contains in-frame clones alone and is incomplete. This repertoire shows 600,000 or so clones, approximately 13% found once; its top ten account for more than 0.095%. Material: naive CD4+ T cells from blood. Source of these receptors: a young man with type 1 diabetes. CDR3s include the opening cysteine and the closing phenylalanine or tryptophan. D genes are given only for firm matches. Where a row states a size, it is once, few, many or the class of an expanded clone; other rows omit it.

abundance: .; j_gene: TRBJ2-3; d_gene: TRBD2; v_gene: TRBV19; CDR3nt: TGTGCCAGTAGTGCTAGCGGGGGATTAGATACGCAGTATTTT; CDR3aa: CASSASGGLDTQYF
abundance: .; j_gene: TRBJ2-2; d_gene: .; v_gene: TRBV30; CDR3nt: TGTGCCTGGAAGGGCTATGCGAACACCGGGGAGCTGTTTTTT; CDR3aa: CAWKGYANTGELFF
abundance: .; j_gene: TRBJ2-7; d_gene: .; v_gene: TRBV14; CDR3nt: TGTGCCAGCAGCCCTACGGGATACGAGCAGTACTTC; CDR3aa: CASSPTGYEQYF
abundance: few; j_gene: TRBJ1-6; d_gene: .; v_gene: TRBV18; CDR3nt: TGTGCCAGCTCATCAAACGGGGATTCACCCCTCCACTTT; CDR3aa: CASSSNGDSPLHF
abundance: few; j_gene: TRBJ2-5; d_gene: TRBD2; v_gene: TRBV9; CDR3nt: TGTGCCAGCAGCGGGACTAGCTTGGAGACCCAGTACTTC; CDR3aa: CASSGTSLETQYF
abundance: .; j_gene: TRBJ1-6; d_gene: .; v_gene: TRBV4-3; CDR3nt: TGCGCCAGCAGCCAAGATCGGGAGGGTTCGAATTCACCCCTCCACTTT; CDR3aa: CASSQDREGSNSPLHF
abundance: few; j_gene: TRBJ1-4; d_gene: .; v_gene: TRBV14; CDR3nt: TGTGCCAGCAGCCAAGAGGGAGAAAAACTGTTTTTT; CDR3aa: CASSQEGEKLFF
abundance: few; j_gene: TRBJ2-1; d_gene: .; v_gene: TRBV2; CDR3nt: TGTGCCAGCACTCAGACAGCCTACAATGAGCAGTTCTTC; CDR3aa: CASTQTAYNEQFF
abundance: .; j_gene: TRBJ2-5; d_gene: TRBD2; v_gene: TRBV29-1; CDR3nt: TGCAGCGTTGACCGAACGGGGGGTGGACAGACCCAGTACTTC; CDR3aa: CSVDRTGGGQTQYF
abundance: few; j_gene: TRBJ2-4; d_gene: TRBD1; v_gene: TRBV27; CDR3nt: TGTGCCAGCAGTACCTTGGGGACAGAGCTAGCCAAAAACATTCAGTACTTC; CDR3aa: CASSTLGTELAKNIQYF
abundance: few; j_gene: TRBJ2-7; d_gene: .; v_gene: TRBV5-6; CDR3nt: TGTGCCAGCAGCTTAGCGGTGCCTTCCTACGAGCAGTACTTC; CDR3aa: CASSLAVPSYEQYF
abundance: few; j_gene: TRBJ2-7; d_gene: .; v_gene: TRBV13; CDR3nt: TGTGCCAGCAGCTTAGCGAGACCCTCCTACGAGCAGTACTTC; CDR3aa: CASSLARPSYEQYF
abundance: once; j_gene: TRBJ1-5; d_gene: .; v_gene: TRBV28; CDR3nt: TGTGCCAGCAGCTACCCTCGACAGGCCAACAATCAGCCCCAGCATTTT; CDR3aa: CASSYPRQANNQPQHF
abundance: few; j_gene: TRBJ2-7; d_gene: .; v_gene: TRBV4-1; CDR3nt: TGCGCCAGCAGCACCCAAAGGGGACTCCACTACGAGCAGTACTTC; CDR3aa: CASSTQRGLHYEQYF
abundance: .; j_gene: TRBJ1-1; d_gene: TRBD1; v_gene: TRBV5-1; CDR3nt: TGCGCCAGCAGCTTGGCCCCGGGACAGGGGGCTGAAGCTTTCTTT; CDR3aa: CASSLAPGQGAEAFF
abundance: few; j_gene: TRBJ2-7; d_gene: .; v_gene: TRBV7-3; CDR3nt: TGTGCCAGCGGTCAGGGTATCTCCTACGAGCAGTACTTC; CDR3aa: CASGQGISYEQYF
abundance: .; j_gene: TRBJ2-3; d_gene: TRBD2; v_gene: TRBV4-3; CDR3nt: TGCGCCAGCAGGGAGACTAGCGGGGTCACAGATACGCAGTATTTT; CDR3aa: CASRETSGVTDTQYF
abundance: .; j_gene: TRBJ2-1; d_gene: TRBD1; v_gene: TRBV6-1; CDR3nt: TGTGCCAGCAGCGTGCGACAGGGGGCTCGGGATGAGCAGTTCTTC; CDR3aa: CASSVRQGARDEQFF
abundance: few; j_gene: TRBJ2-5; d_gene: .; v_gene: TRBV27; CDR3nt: TGTGCCAGCAGTTTATCAGGGGCAGAGACCCAGTACTTC; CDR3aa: CASSLSGAETQYF
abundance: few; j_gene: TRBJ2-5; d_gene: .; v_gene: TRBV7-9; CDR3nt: TGTGCCAGCAGGCCTGCGTGGGCGCAGGGAGTCAGGGAGACCCAGTACTTC; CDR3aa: CASRPAWAQGVRETQYF
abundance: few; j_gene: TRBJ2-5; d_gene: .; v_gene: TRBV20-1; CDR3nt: TGCAGTGCTAGAGATAGGGGGACCCAGTACTTC; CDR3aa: CSARDRGTQYF
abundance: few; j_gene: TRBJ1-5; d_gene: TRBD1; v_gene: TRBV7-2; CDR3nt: TGTGCCAGCAGGATGACAGGGGGCGATCAGCCCCAGCATTTT; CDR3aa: CASRMTGGDQPQHF
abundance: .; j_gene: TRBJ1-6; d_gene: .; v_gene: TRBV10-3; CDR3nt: TGTGCCACCCTCGGGGGGGGCAGCTCCTATAATTCACCCCTCCACTTT; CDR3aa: CATLGGGSSYNSPLHF
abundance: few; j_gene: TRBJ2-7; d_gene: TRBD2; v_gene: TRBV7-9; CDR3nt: TGTGCCAGCAGCTCACGACTAGCAGGTTCCTACGAGCAGTACTTC; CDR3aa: CASSSRLAGSYEQYF
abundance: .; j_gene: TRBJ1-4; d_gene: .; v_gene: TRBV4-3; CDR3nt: TGCGCCAGCAGCCAAGATTTAGCGGAGACGGGAAAACTGTTTTTT; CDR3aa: CASSQDLAETGKLFF
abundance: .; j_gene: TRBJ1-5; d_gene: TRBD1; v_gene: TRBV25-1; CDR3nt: TGTGCCAGCAGTGGACAGGGTAGTAGGTATGGGCAGCCCCAGCATTTT; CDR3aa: CASSGQGSRYGQPQHF
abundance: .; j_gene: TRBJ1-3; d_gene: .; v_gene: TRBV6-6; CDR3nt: TGTGCCAGCACATGGTCCCCCAGGGAGGTGGGAAACACCATATATTTT; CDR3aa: CASTWSPREVGNTIYF
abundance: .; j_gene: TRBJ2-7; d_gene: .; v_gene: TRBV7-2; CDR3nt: TGTGCCAGCAGCTCCACCGCCTACGAGCAGTACTTC; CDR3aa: CASSSTAYEQYF
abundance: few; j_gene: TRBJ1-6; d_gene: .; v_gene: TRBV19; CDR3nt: TGTGCCAGTAGGATGTATACTCAGGGCGCGGGGAATTCACCCCTCCACTTT; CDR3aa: CASRMYTQGAGNSPLHF
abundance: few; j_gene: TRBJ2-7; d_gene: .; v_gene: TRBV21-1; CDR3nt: TGTGCCAGCAGCGGACCGGGACAGGCCACCTACGAGCAGTACTTC; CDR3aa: CASSGPGQATYEQYF
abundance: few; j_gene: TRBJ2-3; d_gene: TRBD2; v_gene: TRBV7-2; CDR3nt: TGTGCCAGCATCCGGACTAGTAGAGGCGATACGCAGTATTTT; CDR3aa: CASIRTSRGDTQYF
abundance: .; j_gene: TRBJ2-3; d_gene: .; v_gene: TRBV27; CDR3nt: TGTGCCACCAGCTTAAAAGGTTCTAGCACAGATACGCAGTATTTT; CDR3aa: CATSLKGSSTDTQYF